The 23 T cell receptor beta chains given below trace back to one sample, sequenced in a study of CD8+ T cells in alopecia areata. Treatment here: oral pan-JAK inhibitor, 5-10 mg twice daily. RNA extraction was followed by reverse transcription into cDNA, which acted as the sequencing template. This table comes from immunoSEQ multiplex PCR, and its TCRdb copy is limited to in-frame clones, with some not included. The table records about 220,000 clones, about 58% of them present only once. The sequencing used CD4+ T cells sorted from blood, collected at week 4, from a patient treated with tofacitinib. These receptor sequences come from a human donor with alopecia areata.

CDR3 DNA: TGTGCCAGCAGCTTACGGCCCTCAGAGACCCAGTACTTC. Its protein product is CASSLRPSETQYF. The chain employs TRBV7-2 and TRBJ2-5; D remains unclear. The CDR3 totals 13 residues. V shed 2 bases and J shed 4 bases, with 8 bases lying between them. The V gene's germline CDR1 is SGHTA and CDR2 FQGNSA.

This chain connects TRBV6-5 to TRBJ1-6; D remains unclear. The V and J ends lost 6 bases and 9 bases respectively, with 12 bases between them. The CDR3 is made up of 13 amino acids. The V gene's germline CDR1 is MNHEY and CDR2 SVGAGI. In nucleotides, the CDR3 is TGTGCCAGCAGCCACGTCAGAGGTTCACCCCTCCACTTT. Its translation: CASSHVRGSPLHF.

This clone has a handful of counts. This sequence joins TRBV10-3 and TRBJ2-6; D may match TRBD1 or TRBD2 (5 bases each). From germline, CDR1 is ENHRY and CDR2 SYGVKD. Trimming removed 6 bases at V and 2 bases at J, with 11 bases between. The CDR3 has 15 residues. This CDR3 is CAISWGSTGANVLTF. Here the CDR3 DNA reads TGTGCCATCAGCTGGGGGAGTACTGGGGCCAACGTCCTGACTTTC.

This chain uses TRBV29-1 with TRBJ1-1; D is undetermined. CDR3 length equals 12 residues. Germline CDR1 reads SQVTM; CDR2 reads ANQGSEA. V was cut by 4 bases and J by 6 bases, with 12 bases left in between. The DNA for the CDR3 is TGCAGCGTTGGTTGGGGTATGGCTGAAGCTTTCTTT. This sequence encodes CSVGWGMAEAFF.

In its sample, this clone was seen a few times. The V gene is TRBV4-3, the J gene TRBJ2-3; maybe TRBD1 (6 bases). Trimming pared 1 base from V and 1 base from J, leaving 6 bases between. The CDR3 length is 14 residues. Germline V lookup: CDR1 LGHNA, CDR2 YSLEER. CDR3: CASSQGTGTDTQYF. In DNA, the CDR3 is TGCGCCAGCAGCCAAGGGACAGGCACAGATACGCAGTATTTT.

A few counts support this clone. The V call is TRBV27, the J call TRBJ2-7, with TRBD1 identical over 7 bases. V gave up 5 bases and J gave up 4 bases; unmatched junction bases: 11. In germline, CDR1 is MNHEY, CDR2 SMNVEV (reference sequence). The CDR3 extends over 15 amino acids. The CDR3 is CASSPSRQGRYEQYF. CDR3 sequence (DNA): TGTGCCAGCAGTCCCTCCCGACAGGGACGGTACGAGCAGTACTTC.

The chain is built from TRBV4-1 and TRBJ2-5, with 9 bases fitting TRBD2. The length of the CDR3 is 16 residues. Germline V gene sequence: CDR1 MGHRA, CDR2 YSYEKL. V shed 1 base, J shed 4 bases, and the junction held 7 bases outside the gene matches. The CDR3 spells CASSQGTAGGPETQYF. CDR3 coding DNA: TGCGCCAGCAGCCAAGGGACCGCGGGGGGGCCAGAGACCCAGTACTTC.

The chain combines TRBV14 with TRBJ1-2, with no clear D. CDR1 SGHDN and CDR2 FVKESK come from the germline V gene. The germline V and J ends were trimmed by 2 bases and 0 bases, with 10 bases remaining between them. The CDR3 is 15 amino acids. The CDR3 reads CASSQLGPANYGYTF. The CDR3 DNA sequence: TGTGCCAGCAGCCAACTCGGACCCGCTAACTATGGCTACACCTTC.

This chain joins TRBV30 and TRBJ1-2; D remains unclear. Germline V gene sequence: CDR1 GTSNPN, CDR2 SVGIG (reference sequence). Trimming stripped 1 base from V and 0 bases from J, with 12 bases between. The length of the CDR3 is 15 residues. CDR3 sequence: CAWSERRGTNYGYTF. In DNA, the CDR3 is TGTGCCTGGAGTGAGCGAAGAGGGACTAACTATGGCTACACCTTC. Supplemented by reference TRBV30 and TRBJ1-2, the full variable domain reads SQTIHQWPATLVQPVGSPLSLECTVEGTSNPNLYWYRQAAGRGLQLLFYSVGIGQISSEVPQNLSASRPQDRQFILSSKKLLLSDSGFYLCAWSERRGTNYGYTFGSGTRLTVV.

The rearrangement links TRBV30 to TRBJ1-5; D remains unclear. The V end was cut by 2 bases, the J end by 4 bases, with 9 bases between. The CDR3 runs to 13 residues. Germline values: CDR1 GTSNPN, CDR2 SVGIG (reference sequence). This chain's CDR3 is CAWSQRTNQPQHF. In DNA form, the CDR3 reads TGTGCCTGGAGTCAGAGAACAAATCAGCCCCAGCATTTT. The variable domain in full, completed from reference TRBV30 and TRBJ1-5, reads SQTIHQWPATLVQPVGSPLSLECTVEGTSNPNLYWYRQAAGRGLQLLFYSVGIGQISSEVPQNLSASRPQDRQFILSSKKLLLSDSGFYLCAWSQRTNQPQHFGDGTRLSIL.

This clone was observed at least ten times. J is TRBJ1-1 and V is TRBV12-5; 7 nucleotides align to TRBD1. V dropped 1 base and J dropped 4; count of bases not matched to a gene: 9. Germline V gene sequence: CDR1 LGHNT, CDR2 FRNRAP. The CDR3 extends over 16 amino acids. The CDR3 sequence: CASGLGEGQRGTEAFF. CDR3 DNA: TGTGCTAGTGGTTTGGGGGAGGGACAGAGGGGCACTGAAGCTTTCTTT.

The rearrangement links TRBV4-3 to TRBJ1-2; D not resolved. V lost 0 bases to trimming and J lost 8 bases, with 10 bases between them. Looked up from germline, CDR1 is LGHNA and CDR2 is YSLEER. The CDR3 runs to 13 residues. The CDR3 is CASSQDTGGGYTF. The CDR3 DNA reads as TGCGCCAGCAGCCAAGATACGGGCGGCGGCTACACCTTC.

This rearrangement joins TRBV25-1 to TRBJ2-5; D perhaps matches TRBD2 (5 bases). This CDR3 is built from 14 residues. Germline V CDR1 and CDR2: MGHDK, SYGVNS. With 3 bases removed from V and 1 base from J, the gap between germline ends came to 9 bases. The CDR3 DNA follows: TGTGCCAGCAGTGACCCGGGGATCCAAGAGACCCAGTACTTC. This translates into CASSDPGIQETQYF. Complete variable domain (other parts from reference TRBV25-1 and TRBJ2-5): EADIYQTPRYLVIGTGKKITLECSQTMGHDKMYWYQQDPGMELHLIHYSYGVNSTEKGDLSSESTVSRIRTEHFPLTLESARPSHTSQYLCASSDPGIQETQYFGPGTRLLVL.

The chain employs TRBV11-2 and TRBJ2-1; a weak D match, TRBD1 (6 bases). The V gene's germline CDR1 is SGHAT and CDR2 FQNNGV. V lost 0 bases and J 6 bases, leaving 12 bases between the germline ends. The CDR3 has 15 residues. CDR3 nucleotide sequence: TGTGCCAGCAGCTTAGAGAGGATACAGGGCAATGAGCAGTTCTTC. Translating it yields CASSLERIQGNEQFF.

The chain combines TRBV29-1 with TRBJ2-1; 11 bases map to TRBD2. V lost 7 bases and J lost 8; bases outside the gene matches: 7. The CDR3 has 13 residues. Germline V gene sequence: CDR1 SQVTM, CDR2 ANQGSEA. The DNA for the CDR3 is TGCAGCGCTACTAGCGGGGGAAAGGATGAGCAGTTCTTC. Its translation is CSATSGGKDEQFF.

The V call is TRBV7-2, the J call TRBJ2-1; 9 positions match TRBD1. V shed 5 bases, J shed 7 bases, and the junction held 9 bases outside the gene matches. The CDR3 contains 15 residues. CDR1 and CDR2 from the germline V gene are SGHTA and FQGNSA. The CDR3: CASSPDRGRGNEQFF. CDR3 coding DNA: TGTGCCAGCAGCCCGGACAGGGGAAGGGGGAATGAGCAGTTCTTC.

In this sample, this clone turned up a few times. The rearrangement uses TRBV11-2 and TRBJ2-4; D is possibly TRBD1 (6 bases). V shed 7 bases and J shed 5 bases, with 12 bases lying between them. Germline loops: CDR1 SGHAT, CDR2 FQNNGV. This CDR3 region has 13 residues. CDR3 protein: CASTRTGQNIQYF. CDR3 coding DNA: TGTGCCAGCACCCGAACAGGGCAAAACATTCAGTACTTC.

This clone was observed once. The chain joins TRBV4-3 to TRBJ2-5, with 8 nucleotides matching TRBD1. The J call may be in error: the DNA end matches TRBJ2-7 better. Germline CDR1 is LGHNA and CDR2 is YSLEER. The CDR3 covers 16 residues. CDR3 sequence (DNA): TGCGCCAGCAGCCAAGAGGTCGGCAGGGGGCCCTACGAGCAGTACTTC. Its translation: CASSQEVGRGPYEQYF.

The chain joins TRBV2 to TRBJ1-5; no reliable D call. V dropped 5 bases and J dropped 5 bases, with 13 bases sitting between them. From germline, CDR1 is SNHLY and CDR2 FYNNEI. This CDR3 region has 14 residues. The CDR3 sequence is CASSSRTIDQPQHF. DNA for the CDR3: TGTGCCAGCAGTAGCCGGACTATTGATCAGCCCCAGCATTTT.

This clone was detected once. This chain joins TRBV2 and TRBJ1-1; 8 positions match TRBD1. Germline trimming cut 6 bases from V and 1 base from J; bases unmatched to any gene: 4. CDR3 length equals 14 residues. The germline V gene has CDR1 SNHLY and CDR2 FYNNEI. In DNA form, the CDR3 reads TGTGCCAGCAGGACCGGGACAGGGAACACTGAAGCTTTCTTT. This codes for CASRTGTGNTEAFF.

On this clone itself: The CDR3 end shows no conserved phenylalanine or tryptophan, and so a read error is likely. This chain links TRBV20-1 with TRBJ1-1; D is unclear. V was trimmed by 3 bases and J by 1 base, leaving 3 bases between them. The CDR3 runs 11 residues. Germline V CDR1 and CDR2: DFQATT, SNEGSKA (reference sequence). The CDR3 loop reads CSARWNTEAFL. For the CDR3, the DNA is TGCAGTGCTAGGTGGAACACTGAAGCTTTCCTT.

This clone was seen more than once but under ten times. The chain combines TRBV18 with TRBJ2-4; D is possibly TRBD2 (6 bases). The CDR3 totals 16 residues. V was shortened by 0 bases and J by 1 base, with 10 bases between the two germline ends. CDR1 is KGHSH, CDR2 LQKENI, per germline. The CDR3 region is CASSPPDGGAKNIQYF. CDR3 DNA: TGTGCCAGCTCACCACCGGATGGAGGGGCCAAAAACATTCAGTACTTC.

In the case of this clone: Other DNA sequences within the sample encode an identical CDR3. The V gene is TRBV5-1, the J gene TRBJ2-7; D call uncertain. Between the trimmed V and J ends, which lost 0 bases and 5 bases, there was a span of 3 bases. Germline CDR1 and CDR2: SGHRS and YFSETQ. The CDR3 extends over 11 amino acids. CDR3 in amino acids: CASSLEDEQYF. CDR3 coding DNA: TGCGCCAGCAGCTTGGAGGACGAGCAGTACTTC. Full variable domain (outside the CDR3, taken from reference TRBV5-1 and TRBJ2-7): KAGVTQTPRYLIKTRGQQVTLSCSPISGHRSVSWYQQTPGQGLQFLFEYFSETQRNKGNFPGRFSGRQFSNSRSEMNVSTLELGDSALYLCASSLEDEQYFGPGTRLTVT.